Each of the 6 T cell receptor beta chains below was sequenced from the same sample in a study of blood T cell repertoires in COVID-19. Sequencing used immunoSEQ multiplex PCR; TCRdb keeps in-frame clones, though not all of them. This table has some 490,000 clones, approximately 90% appearing once. The sample comprised PBMCs or T cells enriched from blood (not recorded which). All receptors come from a woman aged 60-70 years who had recovered from COVID-19.

This rearrangement joins TRBV27 to TRBJ1-5, with 7 bases lining up with TRBD1. CDR3 length equals 15 residues. Germline V gives CDR1 MNHEY, CDR2 SMNVEV (reference sequence). With 6 bases clipped from V and 4 bases from J, the junction kept 9 bases outside the gene matches. The CDR3 spells CASRETGSGNQPQHF. CDR3 nucleotides: TGTGCCAGCAGGGAGACAGGGTCGGGAAATCAGCCCCAGCATTTT.

The chain uses TRBV3-1 (or the pseudogene TRBV3-2) and TRBJ1-2; possibly TRBD1 for D (5 bases). This CDR3 has 15 amino acids. Germline values: CDR1 LGHDT, CDR2 YNNKEL (reference sequence). Trimming left V 3 bases short and J 2 bases short, with 13 bases between. The CDR3: CASSHLGGTNYGYTF. Written as DNA, the CDR3 is TGTGCCAGCAGCCATCTTGGCGGGACGAACTATGGCTACACCTTC.

This clone was picked up a small number of times. This chain uses TRBV28 with TRBJ2-7, with TRBD1 matching over 8 bases. Germline loops: CDR1 MDHEN, CDR2 SYDVKM. This CDR3 is built from 18 residues. V lost 6 bases to trimming and J lost 0 bases; unmatched junction nucleotides: 16. CDR3 loop: CASSHRVWLQGDSYEQYV. The CDR3 DNA follows: TGTGCCAGCAGCCATAGGGTGTGGTTACAGGGGGACTCCTACGAGCAGTACGTC.

The CDR3: CAWSVGQKAFF. CDR3 coding DNA: TGTGCCTGGAGTGTGGGACAGAAAGCTTTCTTT. The chain has TRBV30 and TRBJ1-1, with 7 bases aligning to TRBD1. Unmatched junction bases numbered 1, after V lost 0 bases and J lost 9 bases. This CDR3 is built from 11 residues. Germline-derived CDR1 and CDR2 are GTSNPN and SVGIG (reference sequence).

The V and J genes are TRBV11-2 and TRBJ2-1; TRBD1 aligns across 8 bases. The length of the CDR3 is 15 residues. Germline CDR1 is SGHAT and CDR2 is FQNNGV. V gave up 4 bases and J gave up 7 bases; unmatched junction bases: 9. The CDR3 loop reads CASSSNRGFWNEQFF. DNA for the CDR3: TGTGCCAGCAGCTCTAACAGGGGGTTTTGGAATGAGCAGTTCTTC.

The chain recombines TRBV7-2 with TRBJ1-2; 7 bases fit TRBD1. V lost 4 bases to trimming and J lost 1 base; unmatched junction nucleotides: 6. Germline-derived CDR1 and CDR2 are SGHTA and FQGNSA. The CDR3 is made up of 15 amino acids. DNA of the CDR3: TGTGCCAGCAGCTGGACCGGGACAGTTAACTATGGCTACACCTTC. Protein: CASSWTGTVNYGYTF.